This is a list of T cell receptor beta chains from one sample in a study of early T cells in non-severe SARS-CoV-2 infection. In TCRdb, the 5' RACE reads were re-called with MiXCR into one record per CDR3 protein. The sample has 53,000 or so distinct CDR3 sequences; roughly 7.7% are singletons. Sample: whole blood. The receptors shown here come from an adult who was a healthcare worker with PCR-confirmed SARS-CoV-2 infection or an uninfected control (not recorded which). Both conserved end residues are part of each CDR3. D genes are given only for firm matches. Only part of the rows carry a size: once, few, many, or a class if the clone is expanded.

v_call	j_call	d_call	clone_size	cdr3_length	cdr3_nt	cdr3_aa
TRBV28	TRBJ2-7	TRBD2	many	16	TGTGCCAGCAGTTTAAGCGTCTCAGCGGGGGCATACGAGCAGTACTTC	CASSLSVSAGAYEQYF
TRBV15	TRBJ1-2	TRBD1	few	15	TGTGCCACCAGGAGAGGACAGGGGAATTACTATGGCTACACCTTC	CATRRGQGNYYGYTF
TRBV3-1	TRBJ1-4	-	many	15	TGTGCCAGCAGCCAACAACAGGCCGGAGGTGAAAAACTGTTTTTT	CASSQQQAGGEKLFF
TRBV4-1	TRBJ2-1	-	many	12	TGCGCCAGCAGCCAAGGAAGTGATGAGCAGTTCTTC	CASSQGSDEQFF
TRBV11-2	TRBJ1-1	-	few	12	TGTGCCAGCAGCGGAGGGGCGACTGAAGCTTTCTTT	CASSGGATEAFF
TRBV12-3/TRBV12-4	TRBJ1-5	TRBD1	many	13	TGTGCCAGCAGTTTAAAGGGACAGCGCCGGGAGCATTTT	CASSLKGQRREHF
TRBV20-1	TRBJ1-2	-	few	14	TGCAGTGCTAGACCTGACAGGCTGATGGGCGGCTATACCTTC	CSARPDRLMGGYTF
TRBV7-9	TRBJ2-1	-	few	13	TGTGCCAGCAGCCCGAGGGTGTACAATGAGCAGTTCTTC	CASSPRVYNEQFF
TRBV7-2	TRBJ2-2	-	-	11	TGTGCCAGCAGCTGGACCGGGGAGCTGTTTTTT	CASSWTGELFF
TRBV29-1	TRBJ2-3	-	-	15	TGCAGCGTTACTTTCCCGGGACGCTCCACAGATACGCAGTATTTT	CSVTFPGRSTDTQYF
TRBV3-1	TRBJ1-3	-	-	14	TGTGCCAGCAGCCCGACAGGTGGTGGAAACACCATATATTTT	CASSPTGGGNTIYF
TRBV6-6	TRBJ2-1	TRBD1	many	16	TGTGCCAGCAGTTCTACCGGGACAGGGACCTACAATGAGCAGTTCTTC	CASSSTGTGTYNEQFF
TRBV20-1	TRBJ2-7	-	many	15	TGCAGTGCTTTCCACCCCAACCAGGGTACCTACGAGCAGTACTTC	CSAFHPNQGTYEQYF
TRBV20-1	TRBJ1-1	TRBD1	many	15	TGCAGTGCTGTTGAGGGGGCCAGCGGGAACACTGAAGCTTTCTTT	CSAVEGASGNTEAFF
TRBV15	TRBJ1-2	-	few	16	TGTGCCACCAGCAGAGATGTAGGCGAGGGACACTATGGCTACACCTTC	CATSRDVGEGHYGYTF
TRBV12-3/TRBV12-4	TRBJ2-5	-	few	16	TGTGCCAGCAGTTTCGCGAATTGGGCGGTACAAGAGACCCAGTACTTC	CASSFANWAVQETQYF
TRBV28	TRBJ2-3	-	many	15	TGTGCCAGCAGTTCCAGCCTCAACGGGACAGATACGCAGTATTTT	CASSSSLNGTDTQYF
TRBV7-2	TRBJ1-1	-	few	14	TGTGCCAGCAGGCGGGACGGGGGGAACACTGAAGCTTTCTTT	CASRRDGGNTEAFF
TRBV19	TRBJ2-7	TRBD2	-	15	TGTGCCAGTAGTCCGGGACTAGCGGGGGGATACGAGCAGTACTTC	CASSPGLAGGYEQYF
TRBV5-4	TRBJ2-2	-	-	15	TGTGCCAGCAGCACCGGGACGGACAGCACCGGGGAGCTGTTTTTT	CASSTGTDSTGELFF
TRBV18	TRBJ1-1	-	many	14	TGTGCCAGCTCAGACCGGGCCTCGAACACTGAAGCTTTCTTT	CASSDRASNTEAFF
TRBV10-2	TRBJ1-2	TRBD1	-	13	TGCGCCAGCAGTAAAGGGACAGCCTATGGCTACACCTTC	CASSKGTAYGYTF
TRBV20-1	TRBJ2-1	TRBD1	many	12	TGCAGTGCCTCTCAACAGGGGAATGAGCAGTTCTTC	CSASQQGNEQFF
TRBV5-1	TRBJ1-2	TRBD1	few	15	TGCGCCAGCAGCTTGTCCGACAGGGGCAACTATGGCTACACCTTC	CASSLSDRGNYGYTF
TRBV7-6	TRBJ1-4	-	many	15	TGTGCCAGCAGCCCTCCCAGGGGAACTAATGAAAAACTGTTTTTT	CASSPPRGTNEKLFF
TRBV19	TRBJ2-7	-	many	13	TGTGCCAGTAGTATATCTCGTTTCCGCGAGCAGTACTTC	CASSISRFREQYF
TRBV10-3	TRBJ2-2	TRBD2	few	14	TGTGCCATACGCCGCGGGGGAGACACCGGGGAGCTGTTTTTT	CAIRRGGDTGELFF
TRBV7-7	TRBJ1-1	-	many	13	TGTGCCAGCAGCACAACGGTGAACACTGAAGCTTTCTTT	CASSTTVNTEAFF
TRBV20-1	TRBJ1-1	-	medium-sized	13	TGCAGTGCTAGAGAACCCCTTGACAGGGAAGCTTTCTTT	CSAREPLDREAFF
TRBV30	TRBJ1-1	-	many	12	TGTGCCTGGAGTCGGGAGAACACTGAAGCTTTCTTT	CAWSRENTEAFF
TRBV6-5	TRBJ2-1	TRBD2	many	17	TGTGCCAGCAGTTACTCAACCGGGGGAGGGTCCTACAATGAGCAGTTCTTC	CASSYSTGGGSYNEQFF
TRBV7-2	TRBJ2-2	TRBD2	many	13	TGTGCCAGCAGCTATCAAGCGGGGAGGGAGCTGTTTTTT	CASSYQAGRELFF
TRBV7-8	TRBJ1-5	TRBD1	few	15	TGTGCCAGCAGCTTAGGGGCAGGGGGTTATCAGCCCCAGCATTTT	CASSLGAGGYQPQHF
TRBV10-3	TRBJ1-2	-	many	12	TGTGCCACCCAGGCCGAAAACTATGGCTACACCTTC	CATQAENYGYTF
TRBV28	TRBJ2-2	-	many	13	TGTGCCAGCAGACCGATTGGCACCGGGGAGCTGTTTTTT	CASRPIGTGELFF
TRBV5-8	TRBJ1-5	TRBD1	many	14	TGTGCCAGCAGTTTACCAGGGACAGATCAGCCCCAGCATTTT	CASSLPGTDQPQHF
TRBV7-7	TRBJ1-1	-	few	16	TGTGCCAGCAGCGACCGGACAGCGCCTTTGAACACTGAAGCTTTCTTT	CASSDRTAPLNTEAFF
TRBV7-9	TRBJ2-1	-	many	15	TGTGCCAGCAGCTGGAAAGACCAGACTTACAATGAGCAGTTCTTC	CASSWKDQTYNEQFF
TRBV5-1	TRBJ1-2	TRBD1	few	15	TGCGCCAGCAGCTTGTCGGCAGGGGGCGGCTATGGCTACACCTTC	CASSLSAGGGYGYTF
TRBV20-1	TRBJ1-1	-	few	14	TGCAGTGCTAGAGGGTGGGGACGGGGCACTGAAGCTTTCTTT	CSARGWGRGTEAFF
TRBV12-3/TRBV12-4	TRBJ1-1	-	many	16	TGTGCCAGCAGTTTGGGCCCGGCAGGGGCGAACACTGAAGCTTTCTTT	CASSLGPAGANTEAFF
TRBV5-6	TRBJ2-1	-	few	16	TGTGCCAGCAGCTCTGCGGGACAAGCGCCCTACAATGAGCAGTTCTTC	CASSSAGQAPYNEQFF
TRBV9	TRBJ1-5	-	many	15	TGTGCCAGCAGCTCTACCCATTCGGGCAATCAGCCCCAGCATTTT	CASSSTHSGNQPQHF
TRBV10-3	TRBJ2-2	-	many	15	TGTGCCATCAGTGATTGGACAGTGAACACCGGGGAGCTGTTTTTT	CAISDWTVNTGELFF
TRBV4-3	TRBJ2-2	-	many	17	TGCGCCAGCAGCCACGGAAGAGGAGGACACCCTACCGGGGAGCTGTTTTTT	CASSHGRGGHPTGELFF
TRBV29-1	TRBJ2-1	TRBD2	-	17	TGCAGCGTTGAAGATTCACTAGCTAGCGGGGTTGTAAATGAGCAGTTCTTC	CSVEDSLASGVVNEQFF
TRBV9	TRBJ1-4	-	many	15	TGTGCCAGCAGCGTAGAGGGGACAATCCCTGAAAAACTGTTTTTT	CASSVEGTIPEKLFF
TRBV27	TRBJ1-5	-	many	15	TGTGCCAGCAGTTTAATTGAGGGAAGCAATCAGCCCCAGCATTTT	CASSLIEGSNQPQHF
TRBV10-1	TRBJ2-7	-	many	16	TGCGCCAGCAGTGACAGCCGGAGGGGTAAGGTCTACGAGCAGTACTTC	CASSDSRRGKVYEQYF
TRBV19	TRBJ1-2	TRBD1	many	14	TGTGCCAGTACTCCGACAGGGTCCTACTATGGCTACACCTTC	CASTPTGSYYGYTF
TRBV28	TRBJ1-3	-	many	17	TGTGCCAGCAGTTCCTCCTCACAGGTTCCATTTGCGGACACCATATATTTT	CASSSSSQVPFADTIYF
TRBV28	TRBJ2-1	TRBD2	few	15	TGTGCCAGCAGCGAACTAGCGGGGGTCTACAATGAGCAGTTCTTC	CASSELAGVYNEQFF
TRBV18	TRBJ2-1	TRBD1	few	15	TGTGCCAGCTCACTCGGACAGGGGGCGCGAAATGAGCAGTTCTTC	CASSLGQGARNEQFF
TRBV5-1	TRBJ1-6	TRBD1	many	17	TGCGCCAGCAGCTTGGTAAAGATGGGACAGGGGAATTCACCCCTCCACTTT	CASSLVKMGQGNSPLHF
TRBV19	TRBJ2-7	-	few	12	TGTGCCAGTAGGACGAACACCTACGAGCAGTACTTC	CASRTNTYEQYF
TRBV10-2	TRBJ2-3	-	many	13	TGCGCCAGCACTGTCCCGGGCACAGATACGCAGTATTTT	CASTVPGTDTQYF
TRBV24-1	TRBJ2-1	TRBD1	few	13	TGTGCCACCAGTGATGTTGACAGGGATGAGCAGTTCTTC	CATSDVDRDEQFF
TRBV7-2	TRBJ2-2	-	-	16	TGTGCCAGCAGCTACCTGGGGGCTAGTAACACCGGGGAGCTGTTTTTT	CASSYLGASNTGELFF
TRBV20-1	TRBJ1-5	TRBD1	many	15	TGCAGTGCTAGAGTGACAGGGGCTGGCAATCAGCCCCAGCATTTT	CSARVTGAGNQPQHF
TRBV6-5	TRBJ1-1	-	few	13	TGTGCCAGCACCCAAGGGGTGAACACTGAAGCTTTCTTT	CASTQGVNTEAFF